The next 28 T cell receptor beta chains were all read from a single sample in a study of OX40 agonist ivuxolimab in advanced cancers. Clones were sequenced by immunoSEQ multiplex PCR, and TCRdb holds only the in-frame ones, with some missing. The sample records some 48,000 clones, about four fifths being singletons. The sequencing used CD4+ or CD8+ T cells sorted from blood, collected in a trial of the OX40 agonist ivuxolimab. The source of these receptors is an adult with an advanced solid tumor such as melanoma, head and neck, liver or kidney cancer.

The chain uses TRBV7-9 and TRBJ2-5; D uncertain. CDR1 is SEHNR, CDR2 FQNEAQ, per germline (reference sequence). Trimming left V 1 base short and J 3 bases short, with 9 bases between. The CDR3 contains 14 residues. The CDR3 nucleotides read TGTGCCAGCAGCTTAGTTGTAGTAGAAGAGACCCAGTACTTC. Its protein is CASSLVVVEETQYF.

The V and J genes are TRBV10-3 and TRBJ2-3; a weak D match, TRBD1 (6 bases). The V and J ends lost 0 bases and 1 base respectively, with 11 bases between them. This CDR3 spans 16 amino acids. The germline V gene has CDR1 ENHRY and CDR2 SYGVKD. The CDR3 protein is CAISESKNRGTDTQYF. The CDR3 bases are TGTGCCATCAGTGAGTCGAAAAACAGGGGCACAGATACGCAGTATTTT.

This rearrangement joins TRBV7-9 to TRBJ2-7; 9 nucleotides agree with TRBD1. Trimming removed 1 base from V and 11 bases from J; junction bases left unmatched: 3. Per germline, CDR1 SEHNR and CDR2 FQNEAQ (reference sequence). This CDR3 region has 12 residues. The CDR3 DNA reads TGTGCCAGCAGCTTAGTAGGGGACAGGGAGTACTTC. This gives the protein CASSLVGDREYF.

The CDR3 protein is CASSPRLDSSYNEQFF. The CDR3 DNA sequence: TGTGCCAGCAGCCCTCGTTTAGACAGTTCCTACAATGAGCAGTTCTTC. This sequence joins TRBV7-3 and TRBJ2-1; D may be TRBD1 (5 bases). With 5 bases removed from V and 1 base from J, the gap between germline ends came to 15 bases. CDR3 length equals 16 residues. Looked up from germline, CDR1 is SGHTA and CDR2 is FQGTGA.

By sample share, this clone is medium-sized. The sample contains more than one DNA sequence encoding this CDR3. V gene TRBV27 combines with J gene TRBJ2-2, with D possibly being TRBD1 (6 bases). V was trimmed by 6 bases and J by 1 base, leaving 15 bases between them. This CDR3 is built from 16 residues. The germline V gene has CDR1 MNHEY and CDR2 SMNVEV (reference sequence). The CDR3 sequence: CASRLLQGGNTGELFF. As DNA, the CDR3 is TGTGCCAGCAGACTATTACAGGGCGGGAACACCGGGGAGCTGTTTTTT.

The chain employs TRBV15 and TRBJ1-1, with TRBD1 as a possible D gene (5 bases). The V end was cut by 5 bases, the J end by 0 bases, with 16 bases between. Per germline, CDR1 LNHNV and CDR2 YYDKDF (reference sequence). This CDR3 is 16 amino acids long. CDR3 nucleotides: TGTGCCACCAGCGGAGGGTTGGGGGTTATGAACACTGAAGCTTTCTTT. It codes for CATSGGLGVMNTEAFF.

The chain carries TRBV28 and TRBJ2-5; TRBD2 agrees at 7 bases. V lost 3 bases to trimming and J lost 1 base; unmatched junction nucleotides: 11. The CDR3 is 17 residues long. Germline loops: CDR1 MDHEN, CDR2 SYDVKM. This chain's CDR3 is CASSLSQGRGGQETQYF. For the CDR3, the DNA is TGTGCCAGCAGTTTGTCCCAAGGGAGGGGAGGCCAAGAGACCCAGTACTTC.

J is TRBJ1-2 and V is TRBV4-1; tentative D call: TRBD1 (6 bases). Germline CDR1 is MGHRA and CDR2 is YSYEKL. The CDR3 covers 15 residues. Trimming removed 5 bases at V and 4 bases at J, with 17 bases between. The CDR3 is CASSTRTEPRYGYTF. CDR3 nucleotide sequence: TGCGCCAGCAGCACCCGGACAGAGCCTCGCTATGGCTACACCTTC.

V is TRBV7-2 and J is TRBJ2-1, with a weak D call TRBD2 (6 bases). Trimming removed 2 bases at V and 10 bases at J, with 18 bases between. The CDR3 totals 15 residues. Per germline, CDR1 SGHTA and CDR2 FQGNSA. Written as DNA, the CDR3 is TGTGCCAGCAGCTTACAGGGCCCCGGGAGTCGAGAGCAGTTCTTC. This sequence encodes CASSLQGPGSREQFF.

This sequence joins TRBV6-5 and TRBJ1-4; possibly TRBD1 for D (6 bases). The CDR3 contains 13 residues. Looked up from germline, CDR1 is MNHEY and CDR2 is SVGAGI. Deletions cut 2 bases from V and 8 bases from J, with 9 bases between. The CDR3, as DNA: TGTGCCAGCAGTTACGGGAGGGGGGAAAAACTGTTTTTT. It codes for CASSYGRGEKLFF.

The genes are TRBV30 and TRBJ1-5; D gene uncertain. The V gene's germline CDR1 is GTSNPN and CDR2 SVGIG (reference sequence). V lost 2 bases to trimming and J lost 0 bases, with 11 bases between them. This CDR3 contains 15 residues. CDR3 bases: TGTGCCTGGAGTAGTGGAGGGTATAGCAATCAGCCCCAGCATTTT. Encoded protein: CAWSSGGYSNQPQHF.

The V gene is TRBV21-1, the J gene TRBJ2-2; no check of the table's D call, TRBD2, against the DNA was made. TRBV21-1 is a documented pseudogene. The CDR3 totals 19 residues. CDR3 in DNA: TGTGCCAGCAGCACGACCCCGAGTGCTAGCGGGAGACAAGGCGGGGAGCTGTTTTTT. It is translated as CASSTTPSASGRQGGELFF.

V is TRBV4-2 and J is TRBJ2-7; 10 bases are a match to TRBD2. Germline trimming cut 6 bases from V and 0 bases from J; bases unmatched to any gene: 8. Germline values: CDR1 LGHNA, CDR2 YNFKEQ. The CDR3 sequence is 16 residues long. The CDR3 DNA is TGTGCCAGCAGAGTGCTAGCGGGAGAGGGCTCCTACGAGCAGTACTTC. Its protein product is CASRVLAGEGSYEQYF.

V is TRBV23-1 and J is TRBJ2-7; TRBD2 aligns across 12 bases. TRBV23-1 is annotated as an ORF whose role is uncertain. The CDR3 extends over 17 amino acids. V lost 11 bases to trimming and J lost 3 bases; unmatched junction nucleotides: 17. CDR3 region: CAGAARGLAGGCYEQYF. The CDR3 nucleotides read TGCGCCGGCGCGGCCCGGGGGCTAGCGGGAGGGTGCTACGAGCAGTACTTC.

The rearrangement joins TRBV7-2 to TRBJ2-1; weak D call: TRBD2 (6 bases). Trimming took off 1 base at V and 15 bases at J, with 10 bases between the two ends. Germline assignment: CDR1 SGHTA and CDR2 FQGNSA. The CDR3 totals 11 residues. CDR3 in amino acids: CASSLGRAGFF. DNA of the CDR3: TGTGCCAGCAGCTTAGGGAGGGCCGGGTTCTTC.

V gene TRBV6-5 combines with J gene TRBJ2-7, with 9 bases lining up with TRBD2. There are 13 residues in the CDR3. Germline V gene data show CDR1 as MNHEY and CDR2 as SVGAGI. V gave up 7 bases and J gave up 6 bases; unmatched junction bases: 7. CDR3 DNA: TGTGCCAGCACCTTAGCGGGAGCGGGCGAGCAGTACTTC. Its protein product is CASTLAGAGEQYF.

This chain links TRBV13 with TRBJ2-7; 10 nucleotides line up with TRBD2. CDR1 is PRHDT and CDR2 is FYEKMQ in the germline V gene (reference sequence). J gave up 3 bases and V 3 bases, and 5 bases lay outside the gene matches. The CDR3 sequence is 15 residues long. CDR3: CASSFGAGGNYEQYF. The CDR3 region has the DNA TGTGCCAGCAGCTTCGGAGCGGGGGGGAACTACGAGCAGTACTTC.

This chain joins TRBV6-5 and TRBJ2-2; D might be TRBD1 (5 bases). This CDR3 region has 14 residues. CDR1 is MNHEY, CDR2 SVGAGI, per germline. V lost 6 bases, J lost 6 bases, and 14 bases lay in between. In DNA form, the CDR3 reads TGTGCCAGCAGGGCGGCCGGCAGGGCCGGGGAGCTGTTTTTT. Amino acids: CASRAAGRAGELFF.

The gene calls are TRBV7-9 and TRBJ1-6; D gene unclear. The V gene's germline CDR1 is SEHNR and CDR2 FQNEAQ (reference sequence). Trimming removed 0 bases from V and 6 bases from J, with 9 bases in between. There are 15 residues in the CDR3. CDR3 sequence (DNA): TGTGCCAGCAGCTTAGCCCACAGTGGTAATTCACCCCTCCACTTT. Its translation is CASSLAHSGNSPLHF.

The V and J genes are TRBV6-6 and TRBJ2-5; D gene uncertain. Trimming left V 4 bases short and J 4 bases short, with 13 bases between. The CDR3 sequence is 14 residues long. Germline loops: CDR1 MNHNY, CDR2 SVGAGI (reference sequence). CDR3 in amino acids: CASSSPIERETQYF. The CDR3 DNA is TGTGCCAGCAGTTCCCCGATAGAACGAGAGACCCAGTACTTC.

This chain connects TRBV10-2 to TRBJ2-3; D gene uncertain. Between the trimmed V and J ends, which lost 0 bases and 7 bases, there was a span of 5 bases. This CDR3 has 12 residues. CDR1 is WSHSY and CDR2 is SAAADI in the germline V gene. In DNA, the CDR3 is TGCGCCAGCAGTGAGTCGGGGTATACGCAGTATTTT. Encoded protein: CASSESGYTQYF.

The chain has TRBV7-9 and TRBJ2-3; the match to TRBD2 covers 7 bases. Germline assignment: CDR1 SEHNR and CDR2 FQNEAQ (reference sequence). CDR3 size: 16 residues. V lost 1 base to trimming and J lost 1 base; unmatched junction nucleotides: 5. The CDR3 DNA is TGTGCCAGCAGCTTAGTCTCTGGGGGGGGCACAGATACGCAGTATTTT. Translated: CASSLVSGGGTDTQYF.

The chain carries TRBV18 and TRBJ2-1; the match to TRBD2 covers 7 bases. Germline CDR1 is KGHSH and CDR2 is LQKENI. This CDR3 is 15 amino acids long. The junction had 6 bases not matched to a gene; V was cut back by 2 bases and J by 5 bases. The CDR3 loop reads CASSPGSGRDNEQFF. In nucleotides, the CDR3 is TGTGCCAGCTCACCAGGTAGCGGGCGCGACAATGAGCAGTTCTTC.

This clone was picked up a small number of times. V is TRBV5-4 and J is TRBJ2-1; 10 bases map to TRBD2. The length of the CDR3 is 15 residues. Germline V gene lookup returns CDR1 SGHNT and CDR2 YYREEE (reference sequence). Trimming took 4 bases from V and 14 from J; bases not matched to a gene: 15. In nucleotides, the CDR3 is TGTGCCAGCAGCCAGAGCAGCGGGGGGGCCTCGGTGAAGTTCTTC. Translated: CASSQSSGGASVKFF.

This clone was recorded only once. The chain links TRBV7-2 to TRBJ2-3, with D tentatively TRBD1 (6 bases). CDR1 SGHTA and CDR2 FQGNSA come from the germline V gene. V lost 1 base and J lost 11, with 16 bases in between. This CDR3 spans 14 amino acids. As DNA, the CDR3 is TGTGCCAGCAGCTTAGGACCAGAGAGGGGGTGGCAGTATTTT. This codes for CASSLGPERGWQYF.

V is TRBV4-1 and J is TRBJ2-1, with 7 bases matching TRBD2. V lost 0 bases to trimming and J lost 4 bases; unmatched junction nucleotides: 15. The germline gives CDR1 MGHRA, CDR2 YSYEKL. The CDR3 extends over 19 amino acids. As DNA, the CDR3 is TGCGCCAGCAGCCAAGAATGGGGGGGAAACTCAGCGGGTTACAATGAGCAGTTCTTC. This encodes CASSQEWGGNSAGYNEQFF.

CDR3 nucleotides: TGTGCCAGCAGCCCCACTAGGATCGGGGAGCTGTTTTTT. Encoded protein: CASSPTRIGELFF. The chain couples TRBV6-5 to TRBJ2-2; the D gene is possibly TRBD2 (5 bases). CDR3 length: 13 amino acids. Deletions cut 6 bases from V and 7 bases from J, with 12 bases between. Germline V CDR1 and CDR2: MNHEY, SVGAGI.

In this sample, this clone turned up once. This rearrangement joins TRBV7-2 to TRBJ2-2; 8 bases fit TRBD1. Germline CDR1 SGHTA, CDR2 FQGNSA. This CDR3 spans 14 amino acids. V dropped 2 bases and J dropped 7; count of bases not matched to a gene: 3. This chain's CDR3 is CASSLSTGGGELFF. Written as DNA, the CDR3 is TGTGCCAGCAGCTTAAGTACAGGGGGCGGGGAGCTGTTTTTT.